The clone carrying this TCR beta chain showed up many times. This sample stems from a study of blood T cells in healthy people across ages. With a J-beta primer mix and a sample-barcoded 5' primer, a second PCR ran 7 to 11 cycles. TCRdb fed the 5' RACE reads into MiXCR, producing one record per CDR3 protein. The profile shows 850,000 to 1,000,000 distinct CDR3 sequences, 45% to 50% of them singletons. This CDR3 spans 13 amino acids. Germline loops: CDR1 SEHNR, CDR2 FQNEAQ (reference sequence). V lost 2 bases, J lost 7 bases, and 11 bases lay in between. This rearrangement joins TRBV7-9 to TRBJ1-2, with a tentative D call TRBD1 (6 bases). The sample was blood. The source of this sequence is a man aged 30 to 45 in good health. In DNA form, the CDR3 reads TGTGCCAGCAGCTTAAACAGGGAGGGTGGCTACACCTTC. Its protein product is CASSLNREGGYTF.